The text below deals with one TCR beta chain. No antigen is known for it. The entry originates in a study of cytomegalovirus exposure and HLA in healthy donors (dated by TCRdb to 2015 to 2018). With respect to the entire study: An earlier analysis of approximately 640 of the donors reported approximately 300 Gb of sequence data and 120 million or so unique TCR beta sequences from some 180 million T cells. The study was designed to test whether signatures of past pathogen exposure could be identified by cataloging public T cell receptors. Rather than drawing on any new phenotypic data, the later analysis identified candidate immune exposures from TCR beta sequences and the way those sequences occurred across donors. Along with the 666-subject first cohort, a separate validation cohort of approximately 110 different subjects was used. An early release covering just under 650 HLA-typed donors comprised approximately 290 gigabases of sequencing data and roughly 85 million unique TCR sequences. All discovery cohort repertoires had been generated on a single sequencing platform. On average, roughly 200,000 unique TCR beta nucleotide sequences were sequenced per donor among about 400 genotyped donors of the cohort, with roughly 20% of those sequences being non-productive. The number of donors typed differed by locus, with roughly 629-640 for A, B, C, DRB1 and DQB1, around 520 for DQA1, over 600 for DPA1, and approximately 470 for DPB1. High-throughput TCR immunosequencing, statistical association of individual TCRs with disease status, and machine learning were combined to predict cytomegalovirus infection status. Roughly 5 DR-DQ haplotypes were handled as single units for association and clustering, since linkage in the cohort was strong. HLA typing included class I and class II loci at four-digit resolution. Among the roughly 390 genotyped donors, around 79% belonged to the genetic ancestry cluster associated with self-reported Caucasian donors. Donor age, sex, ethnicity and CMV serostatus were collected together with the repertoire data. A later analysis re-analyzed previously published TCR beta repertoires from roughly 690 donors and added high-resolution HLA genotyping to study TCR occurrence patterns. Using immunosequencing, the study profiled T cell repertoires from about 610 subjects and related those repertoires to cytomegalovirus serostatus. A later genetic analysis took genome-wide SNP genotypes for about 55% of the roughly 700 donors and used that subset as a discovery cohort. In an earlier analysis of about 590 of the donors, high-throughput TCR beta sequencing was used to judge whether each TCR beta V gene segment behaved as functional or pseudogenic.

Its CDR3 holds 16 amino acids, cysteine through phenylalanine. Kept here is only the CDR3 DNA, which spans 48 bases and is read in frame from base 1. Here V drops 3 bases and J drops 2 bases, and the junction holds 8 bases not matched to any gene. CDR1 and CDR2 are drawn from the germline V gene: SQVTM, ANQGSEA. Broad study findings and their caveats: Because HLA typing was missing for some donors at each locus, association tests included only the typed subset. The authors suggested that the approach could potentially be extended to other disease states and immunological phenotypes. V-gene and J-gene trimming of TCR beta chains was associated with a missense DCLRE1C variant in a later genetic analysis, and the association was replicated in an independent cohort. According to a later genetic analysis, donors in an Asian-associated ancestry cluster had fewer N-insertions in productive TCRs than the approximately 710-donor mean. Specific HLA alleles were associated with some 15,000 TCR beta sequences at a false discovery rate of 0.05 in a later analysis. The cohort was sequenced for TCR beta chains only, and without alpha or paired-chain data the features that could be detected were limited. Because counts were too low, about 15 rarely observed V segments, including chromosome 9 orphons, were left out of the earlier analysis of 500 to 650 of the donors. A few of the identified cytomegalovirus-associated TCR beta chains were confirmed in vitro to be specific for cytomegalovirus antigens. Roughly uniform sequencing depth across donors was assumed in presence/absence analyses, although this assumption may not hold. Most TCR sequences were observed very rarely across donors, whereas some public TCRs were present in many individuals. Correlated functional status among segregating V segments might be attributable to linkage disequilibrium, but an unknown experimental factor could not be ruled out. The classifier was reported to diagnose cytomegalovirus status with high specificity and sensitivity in both the original and validation cohorts. In an earlier analysis of some 500 of the donors, most TCR beta V segments were observed in productive rearrangements about 87% or about 30% of the time, broadly matching IMGT annotations. A later analysis found that TCR association rates varied across HLA loci, with DRB1 alleles showing the most associated TCRs and HLA-C alleles the fewest. Compared with equally common non-associated chains, HLA-associated TCR beta chains in a later analysis were more clonally expanded and had lower generation probabilities. A later analysis reported that several top co-occurrence clusters appeared linked to parvovirus B19, influenza, CMV and Epstein-Barr virus. A further reported finding was that TCR beta sequences accurately predicted the HLA-A and HLA-B alleles for most subjects in the first cohort. When HLA alleles, especially DR and DQ, strongly co-occurred, attributing TCR associations to individual alleles was difficult. Some IMGT-functional V segments, including TRBV6-2 and TRBV6-3, could not be distinguished by the 87-base-pair reads and were therefore excluded. A cluster of highly shared sequence variants was judged likely to be a technical artifact of the sequencing pipeline. The study listed 150 to 200 TCR beta chains as associated with cytomegalovirus. According to a later analysis, most CMV-associated TCR beta chains appeared to be HLA-restricted, and the HLA associations seemed to be driven largely by CMV exposure. For the cohort, immune exposure information was limited to CMV serostatus.

In total, approximately 610 healthy bone marrow donors made up the cohort. At the time of sampling, all cohort members were nominally healthy, though unrecorded immune exposures were likely present. The donor was CMV seropositive and belonged to the group of about 290 seropositive cohort members. A peripheral blood sample was provided by each donor, and peripheral blood mononuclear cells were used for TCR beta sequencing. Genomic DNA was extracted from the blood cell samples with the Qiagen DNeasy Blood Extraction Kit. The library was prepared using the immunoSEQ multiplex PCR assay. A mixture of 60 forward primers for TCR Vbeta segments and 13 reverse primers for TCR Jbeta segments was used in the multiplex PCR. A multiplex PCR assay on genomic DNA amplified the CDR3 region of rearranged TCR beta genes. Amplified TCR beta libraries were sequenced as 87-base-pair reads on the Illumina HiSeq System. In the authors' own workflow: Across the 500 to 850 repertoires, a later analysis counted roughly 84 million unique TCR beta chains, 8.5 million to 12 million of which were shared by at least two donors. Raw reads were error-corrected and collapsed into unique sequences by a nearest-neighbor algorithm in which closely related sequences were merged to remove PCR and sequencing errors. CDR3 sequences were aligned to IMGT reference sequences to assign V, D and J gene segments. For a sequence to be retained, a match of at least six nucleotides to both a V gene segment and a J gene segment was required. Rearrangements were classified as productive when the CDR3 lacked stop codons and remained in frame with V and J, and all other rearrangements were classified as non-productive. Following IMGT convention, CDR3 was defined as the stretch from the second conserved V-encoded cysteine up to the conserved J-encoded phenylalanine. The earlier analysis of about 610 of the donors excluded sequences that lacked an unambiguous match to a single V gene segment. An earlier analysis of fewer than 750 of the donors called V segments functional above 56.7% productive rearrangements and segregating when the between-donor standard deviation exceeded 5%. A statistical classification framework was built for diagnosing cytomegalovirus status from the catalog of TCR beta chain sequences. A later analysis assigned V and J genes by comparing TCR nucleotide sequences with IMGT/GENE-DB human TR gene sequences. In a later analysis, CDR3 sequences and most-parsimonious VDJ recombination scenarios were assigned using the TCRdist pipeline. In a later analysis, each TCR beta chain was defined by its CDR3 amino acid sequence together with its V-gene family, and reads without a unique V-gene family were excluded. As a way to deal with suspected cross-contamination and a sequencing artifact, a later analysis dropped more than 500 nucleotide sequences that were highly shared and had low generation probability. A later analysis calculated a clonal expansion index for each public chain from normalized within-repertoire ranks of inferred template counts. In a later analysis, generation probabilities were computed using a VDJ recombination model fitted to out-of-frame rearrangements, and the results were checked against IGoR. In a later analysis, TCR-TCR, TCR-HLA and TCR-CMV co-occurrence was scored with hypergeometric tests, and a repertoire-size bias correction was applied to TCR pairs. To estimate false discovery rates, a later analysis permuted the HLA or CMV assignments 20 times. In a later analysis, co-occurring TCRs were grouped with DBSCAN, and TCRdist sequence similarity was added when clustering was performed within HLA-allele-positive subsets. For co-occurrence clustering, repertoires with fewer than 30,000 or more than 120,000 public chains were excluded, along with roughly 5 repertoires with anomalous nucleotide sharing. The table comes from immuneACCESS by way of TCRdb, which keeps in-frame sequences with V and J called. Part of the clones is missing from these tables; in studies checked, under half for an unresolved V gene and the rest for unknown reasons. D and trimming were read from the DNA, whereas the V and J calls and clone size are those reported in that table. The data table for this sample lists 200,000 to 250,000 clones. Roughly 0.98% of the sample is held by the ten biggest clonotypes.

The chain joins TRBV29-1 to TRBJ2-1, with TRBD2 matching 9 junction bases. This sequence originates from a woman in her 30s in good health and CMV-seropositive. The material sequenced was PBMCs. The CDR3 has the sequence CSVESGTSSTYNEQFF. Read as DNA, the sequence is TGCAGCGTTGAGTCCGGGACTAGCAGTACCTACAATGAGCAGTTCTTC.